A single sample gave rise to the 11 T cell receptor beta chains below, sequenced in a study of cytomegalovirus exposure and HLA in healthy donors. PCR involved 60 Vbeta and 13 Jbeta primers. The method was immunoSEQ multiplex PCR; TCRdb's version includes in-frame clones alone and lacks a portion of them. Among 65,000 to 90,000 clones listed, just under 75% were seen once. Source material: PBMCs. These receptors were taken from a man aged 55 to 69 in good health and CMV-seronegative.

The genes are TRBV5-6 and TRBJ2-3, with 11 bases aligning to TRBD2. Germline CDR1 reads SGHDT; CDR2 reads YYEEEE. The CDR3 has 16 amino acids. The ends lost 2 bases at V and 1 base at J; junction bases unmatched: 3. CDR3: CASSLLAGDRTDTQYF. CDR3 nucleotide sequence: TGTGCCAGCAGCTTACTAGCGGGGGATCGCACAGATACGCAGTATTTT.

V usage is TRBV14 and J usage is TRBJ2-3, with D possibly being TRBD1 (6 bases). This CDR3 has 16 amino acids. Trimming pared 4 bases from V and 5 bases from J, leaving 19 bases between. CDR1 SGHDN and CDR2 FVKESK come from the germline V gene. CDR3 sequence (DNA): TGTGCCAGCAGCCCGTCGGACAGTTGGGTACGAGATACGCAGTATTTT. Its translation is CASSPSDSWVRDTQYF. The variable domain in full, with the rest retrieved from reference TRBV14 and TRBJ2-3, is EAGVTQFPSHSVIEKGQTVTLRCDPISGHDNLYWYRRVMGKEIKFLLHFVKESKQDESGMPNNRFLAERTGGTYSTLKVQPAELEDSGVYFCASSPSDSWVRDTQYFGPGTRLTVL.

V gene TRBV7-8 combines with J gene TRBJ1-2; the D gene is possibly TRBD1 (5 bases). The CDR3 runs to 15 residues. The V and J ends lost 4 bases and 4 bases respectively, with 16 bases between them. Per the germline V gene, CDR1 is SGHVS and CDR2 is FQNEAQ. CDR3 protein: CASSSGLQGGYGYTF. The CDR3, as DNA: TGTGCCAGCAGCTCGGGCCTTCAGGGTGGCTATGGCTACACCTTC.

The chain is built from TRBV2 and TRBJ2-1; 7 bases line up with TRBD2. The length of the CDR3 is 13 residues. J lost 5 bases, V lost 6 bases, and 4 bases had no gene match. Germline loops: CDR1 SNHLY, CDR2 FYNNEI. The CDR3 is CASRGGYDNEQFF. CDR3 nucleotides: TGTGCCAGCAGGGGAGGGTATGACAATGAGCAGTTCTTC.

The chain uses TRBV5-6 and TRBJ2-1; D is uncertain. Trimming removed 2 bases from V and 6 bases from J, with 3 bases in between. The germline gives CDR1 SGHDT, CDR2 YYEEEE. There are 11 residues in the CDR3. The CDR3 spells CASSFGNEQFF. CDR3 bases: TGTGCCAGCAGCTTCGGCAATGAGCAGTTCTTC.

The CDR3 DNA is TGTGCCATCAGTGAGGGGGCAGGAGACTTCTATGGCTACACCTTC. It codes for CAISEGAGDFYGYTF. V usage is TRBV10-3 and J usage is TRBJ1-2; perhaps TRBD1 as D (5 bases). CDR1 and CDR2 (germline): ENHRY, SYGVKD. The V end was cut by 2 bases, the J end by 4 bases, with 14 bases between. This CDR3 has 15 residues.

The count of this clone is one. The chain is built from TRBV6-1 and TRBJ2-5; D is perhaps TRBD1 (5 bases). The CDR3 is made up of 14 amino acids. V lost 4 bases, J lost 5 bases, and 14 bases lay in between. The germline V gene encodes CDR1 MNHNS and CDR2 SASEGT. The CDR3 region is CASSGLRTLETQYF. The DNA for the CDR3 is TGTGCCAGCAGTGGATTACGGACACTTGAGACCCAGTACTTC.

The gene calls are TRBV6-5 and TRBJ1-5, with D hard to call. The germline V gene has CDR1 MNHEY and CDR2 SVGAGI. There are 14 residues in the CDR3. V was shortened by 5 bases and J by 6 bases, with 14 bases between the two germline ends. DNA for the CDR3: TGTGCCAGCAGTGAAATCCGGGGTAGTCAGCCCCAGCATTTT. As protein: CASSEIRGSQPQHF.

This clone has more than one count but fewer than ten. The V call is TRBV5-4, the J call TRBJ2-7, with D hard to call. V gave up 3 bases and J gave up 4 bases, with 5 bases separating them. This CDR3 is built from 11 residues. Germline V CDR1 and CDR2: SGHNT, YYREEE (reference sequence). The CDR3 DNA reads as TGTGCCAGCAGCTCAACATACGAGCAGTACTTC. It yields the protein CASSSTYEQYF.

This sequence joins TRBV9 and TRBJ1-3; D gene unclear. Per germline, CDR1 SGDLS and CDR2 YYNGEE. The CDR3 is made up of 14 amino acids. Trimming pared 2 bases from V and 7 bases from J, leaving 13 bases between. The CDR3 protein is CASSVDGVFNTIYF. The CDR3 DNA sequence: TGTGCCAGCAGCGTGGATGGAGTTTTTAACACCATATATTTT. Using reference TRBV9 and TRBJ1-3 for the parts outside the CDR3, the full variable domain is DSGVTQTPKHLITATGQRVTLRCSPRSGDLSVYWYQQSLDQGLQFLIQYYNGEERAKGNILERFSAQQFPDLHSELNLSSLELGDSALYFCASSVDGVFNTIYFGEGSWLTVV.

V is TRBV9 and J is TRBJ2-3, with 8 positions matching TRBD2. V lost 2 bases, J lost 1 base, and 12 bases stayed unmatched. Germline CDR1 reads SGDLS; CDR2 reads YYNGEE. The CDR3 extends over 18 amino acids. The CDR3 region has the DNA TGTGCCAGCAGCGTTGCGCGGGGGGCCCCTTCTGGCACAGATACGCAGTATTTT. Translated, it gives CASSVARGAPSGTDTQYF.